Shown below are 30 T cell receptor beta chains from a single sample sequenced in a study of graft-versus-host responses after intestinal transplantation. Their antigens are not known. Sequencing used immunoSEQ multiplex PCR; TCRdb keeps in-frame clones, though not all of them. The table shows 90,000 to 150,000 clones, with roughly 95% occurring only once. The input for sequencing was unstimulated CD8+ T cells sorted from spleen or lymph node cells, taken before intestinal transplant. Source of these receptors: a human donor who received an intestinal transplant.

The V call is TRBV28, the J call TRBJ2-3, with D perhaps TRBD1 (6 bases). Germline V gene data show CDR1 as MDHEN and CDR2 as SYDVKM. The V end lost 2 bases, the J end lost 2 bases, and 11 bases lay between the germline ends. The CDR3 is made up of 15 amino acids. CDR3: CASSLTGPSTDTQYF. For the CDR3, the DNA is TGTGCCAGCAGTTTAACAGGGCCCTCCACAGATACGCAGTATTTT.

The chain joins TRBV7-9 to TRBJ2-1; D is perhaps TRBD1 (6 bases). This CDR3 spans 16 amino acids. The V end was cut by 1 base, the J end by 2 bases, with 12 bases between. Per germline, CDR1 SEHNR and CDR2 FQNEAQ (reference sequence). DNA for the CDR3: TGTGCCAGCAGCTTAGTTTCAGGGGACACCTACAATGAGCAGTTCTTC. Translated: CASSLVSGDTYNEQFF. Filled out from reference TRBV7-9 and TRBJ2-1, the complete variable domain reads DTGVSQNPRHKITKRGQNVTFRCDPISEHNRLYWYRQTLGQGPEFLTYFQNEAQLEKSRLLSDRFSAERPKGSFSTLEIQRTEQGDSAMYLCASSLVSGDTYNEQFFGPGTRLTVL.

The CDR3 DNA is TGTGCCAGCAGCATGGAGGAGAACACTGAAGCTTTCTTT. This encodes CASSMEENTEAFF. The V call is TRBV7-8, the J call TRBJ1-1; D remains ambiguous. Germline V gene data show CDR1 as SGHVS and CDR2 as FQNEAQ. Trimming stripped 5 bases from V and 1 base from J, with 8 bases between. There are 13 residues in the CDR3.

The chain employs TRBV28 and TRBJ2-1; TRBD2 agrees at 13 bases. The V gene's germline CDR1 is MDHEN and CDR2 SYDVKM. Trimming cost V 5 bases and J 16 bases; bases outside gene matches: 11. This CDR3 contains 14 residues. In nucleotides, the CDR3 is TGTGCCAGCAGTCCAGGGACTAGCGGGACCTCACAATTCTTC. Protein product: CASSPGTSGTSQFF.

This clone has a single count. Germline and junction disagree at one end, which may indicate a read error. This chain connects TRBV7-7 to TRBJ2-1; 9 nucleotides line up with TRBD1. This CDR3 region has 15 residues. Germline values: CDR1 SSHAT, CDR2 FNYEAQ (reference sequence). The CDR3 spells CASSLRPGQGGEQFF. CDR3 coding DNA: TGTGCTAGCAGCTTAAGGCCGGGACAGGGCGGTGAGCAGTTCTTC.

The chain uses TRBV6-5 and TRBJ1-5; no definite D call. With 0 bases removed from V and 10 bases from J, the gap between germline ends came to 7 bases. This CDR3 spans 12 amino acids. Per germline, CDR1 MNHEY and CDR2 SVGAGI. CDR3 nucleotides: TGTGCCAGCAGTTACTCCGGCGGACCCCAGCATTTT. Translation: CASSYSGGPQHF.

The chain combines TRBV2 with TRBJ1-5; the match to TRBD1 covers 8 bases. The CDR3 length is 16 residues. The germline V gene has CDR1 SNHLY and CDR2 FYNNEI. V lost 10 bases, J lost 0 bases, and 11 bases stayed unmatched. The CDR3 nucleotides are TGTGCCACCGGACAGGGAGGGCCCTATAGCAATCAGCCCCAGCATTTT. It yields the protein CATGQGGPYSNQPQHF.

A word on this clone: Other nucleotide sequences from this sample produce the same CDR3. The chain has TRBV7-3 and TRBJ2-1, with 7 nucleotides matching TRBD2. Looked up from germline, CDR1 is SGHTA and CDR2 is FQGTGA. The CDR3 totals 15 residues. V was clipped by 2 bases and J by 4 bases; unmatched bases: 5. In DNA form, the CDR3 reads TGTGCCAGCAGCTTACTTGGCGGGAGTTACAATGAGCAGTTCTTC. It yields the protein CASSLLGGSYNEQFF.

This chain joins TRBV25-1 and TRBJ2-7; TRBD2 might be the D (6 bases). The CDR3 totals 13 residues. The V gene lost 9 bases and the J gene lost 5 bases, with 17 bases spanning the gap. Looked up from germline, CDR1 is MGHDK and CDR2 is SYGVNS. The CDR3 nucleotides are TGTGCCAGGGTAGCGGCACCCCTAAACGAGCAGTACTTC. This codes for CARVAAPLNEQYF.

The count of this clone is one. The chain couples TRBV28 to TRBJ1-1, with D perhaps matching TRBD1 (5 bases). CDR1 MDHEN and CDR2 SYDVKM come from the germline V gene. V dropped 8 bases and J dropped 1 base, with 17 bases sitting between them. The length of the CDR3 is 15 residues. CDR3 protein: CASAIHGTANTEAFF. The CDR3 DNA is TGTGCCAGCGCCATACACGGGACGGCGAACACTGAAGCTTTCTTT.

The V and J genes are TRBV11-2 and TRBJ1-2; TRBD1 is a possible D gene (5 bases). Trimming cost V 5 bases and J 2 bases, with 12 bases left between them. The CDR3 is made up of 14 amino acids. Germline assignment: CDR1 SGHAT and CDR2 FQNNGV. The CDR3 sequence: CASSPSTVNYGYTF. Here the CDR3 DNA reads TGTGCCAGCAGCCCCTCGACAGTGAACTATGGCTACACCTTC.

V usage is TRBV11-2 and J usage is TRBJ2-1, with 7 bases aligning to TRBD2. CDR1 and CDR2 from the germline V gene are SGHAT and FQNNGV. V was clipped by 1 base and J by 7 bases; unmatched bases: 7. CDR3 length equals 15 residues. Here the CDR3 DNA reads TGTGCCAGCAGCTTAGCGAGCGGGACGGAGAATGAGCAGTTCTTC. This encodes CASSLASGTENEQFF.

The chain uses TRBV6-5 and TRBJ2-5; a possible D gene is TRBD1 (6 bases). The last part of the DNA fits TRBJ2-7 better; the J call may be wrong. The CDR3 consists of 14 residues. Germline V CDR1 and CDR2: MNHEY, SVGAGI. As DNA, the CDR3 is TGTGCCAGCAGTTTCACACAGGGATCCTACGAGCAGTACTTC. Its protein product is CASSFTQGSYEQYF.

The table lists this clone with a count of one. The rearrangement uses TRBV11-1 and TRBJ1-1; D may be TRBD1 (6 bases). V was pared by 8 bases and J by 3 bases, with 7 bases between. The germline V gene has CDR1 SGHAT and CDR2 FQDESV (reference sequence). This CDR3 spans 11 amino acids. The CDR3 DNA follows: TGTGCCAGCCAGGGGTACACTGAAGCTTTCTTT. Its protein product is CASQGYTEAFF.

A single count supports this clone. The rearrangement uses TRBV5-1 and TRBJ2-5; D tentatively fits TRBD1 or TRBD2 (5 bases each). The J call may be mistaken, given a closer DNA end match to TRBJ2-7. Germline CDR1 reads SGHRS; CDR2 reads YFSETQ. The CDR3 loop spans 16 amino acids. The chain's CDR3 is CASSLAIVGTDYEQYF. CDR3 in DNA: TGCGCCAGCAGCTTGGCCATTGTAGGGACGGACTACGAGCAGTACTTC.

The chain carries TRBV6-5 and TRBJ2-7, with 10 nucleotides matching TRBD2. Germline V gives CDR1 MNHEY, CDR2 SVGAGI. The CDR3 loop spans 15 amino acids. V lost 6 bases and J lost 4; bases outside the gene matches: 9. The CDR3: CASSLRTSGKYEQYF. CDR3 in DNA: TGTGCCAGCAGCTTAAGGACTAGCGGAAAATACGAGCAGTACTTC.

This chain uses TRBV27 with TRBJ2-1, with a tentative D call TRBD1 (6 bases). The V and J ends lost 7 bases and 2 bases respectively, with 9 bases between them. The CDR3 loop spans 13 amino acids. CDR1 is MNHEY and CDR2 is SMNVEV in the germline V gene (reference sequence). Written as DNA, the CDR3 is TGTGCCAGCACGGGACATACCTACAATGAGCAGTTCTTC. It codes for CASTGHTYNEQFF.

The V and J genes are TRBV27 and TRBJ2-7; D is uncertain. Germline V CDR1 and CDR2: MNHEY, SMNVEV (reference sequence). V was clipped by 5 bases and J by 1 base, with 9 bases between them. The CDR3 sequence is 13 residues long. The CDR3 DNA reads TGTGCCAGCAGTCCCCGGATGTCCTACGAGCAGTACTTC. It encodes CASSPRMSYEQYF.

The rearrangement links TRBV4-1 to TRBJ2-1, with a possible D match to TRBD2 (6 bases). CDR1 and CDR2 (germline): MGHRA, YSYEKL. This CDR3 has 17 amino acids. Trimming removed 0 bases from V and 2 bases from J, with 14 bases in between. The CDR3: CASSQEGLEGPYNEQFF. The CDR3 bases are TGCGCCAGCAGCCAAGAGGGACTGGAGGGTCCCTACAATGAGCAGTTCTTC.

J is TRBJ2-2 and V is TRBV30; 9 nucleotides match TRBD2. Germline V gene sequence: CDR1 GTSNPN, CDR2 SVGIG (reference sequence). The J segment lost 6 bases and the V segment lost 5 bases, leaving 4 bases of the junction unmatched. The CDR3 extends over 13 amino acids. Here the CDR3 reads CAWPSGIAGELFF. The DNA for the CDR3 is TGTGCCTGGCCTAGCGGGATTGCCGGGGAGCTGTTTTTT.

This clone occurred once. The CDR3 DNA sequence: TGTGCCAGCAGGCTGGGGGACGAGCAGTACTTC. Protein: CASRLGDEQYF. The rearrangement links TRBV6-6 to TRBJ2-7; D may match TRBD1 or TRBD2 (5 bases each). The V gene's germline CDR1 is MNHNY and CDR2 SVGAGI (reference sequence). Trimming cost V 6 bases and J 5 bases, with 8 bases left between them. There are 11 residues in the CDR3.

The chain employs TRBV27 and TRBJ2-7; possibly TRBD2 for D (6 bases). CDR3 length: 15 residues. Germline lookup yields CDR1 MNHEY and CDR2 SMNVEV (reference sequence). Trimming removed 5 bases from V and 0 bases from J, with 14 bases in between. The DNA of the CDR3 is TGTGCCAGCAGTGCCTTCCTAGCGACCTCCTACGAGCAGTACTTC. Translating gives CASSAFLATSYEQYF.

The chain links TRBV27 to TRBJ2-6; D ambiguous. Germline assignment: CDR1 MNHEY and CDR2 SMNVEV (reference sequence). The CDR3 is 17 amino acids. V lost 6 bases, J lost 1 base, and 16 bases lay in between. The CDR3 region is CASRQVETLSGANVLTF. The CDR3 DNA sequence: TGTGCCAGCAGGCAGGTCGAGACGCTTTCTGGGGCCAACGTCCTGACTTTC.

V and J are TRBV18 and TRBJ2-1; tentative D call: TRBD1 (5 bases). CDR1 is KGHSH, CDR2 LQKENI, per germline. The CDR3 consists of 16 residues. Trimming took 2 bases from V and 0 from J, leaving 11 bases between them. The DNA of the CDR3 is TGTGCCAGCTCACCAGGGAAAGGGGACTCCTACAATGAGCAGTTCTTC. Its protein product is CASSPGKGDSYNEQFF.

This chain links TRBV19 with TRBJ2-5, with D perhaps matching TRBD1 or TRBD2 (5 bases each). This CDR3 spans 14 amino acids. The V end was cut by 4 bases, the J end by 2 bases, with 11 bases between. Germline lookup yields CDR1 LNHDA and CDR2 SQIVND (reference sequence). The CDR3 DNA reads TGTGCCAGTAGTACGGGGCTCGGACAAGAGACCCAGTACTTC. Encoded protein: CASSTGLGQETQYF.

The chain has TRBV7-3 and TRBJ1-1; D unresolved. V was cut by 5 bases and J by 0 bases, with 7 bases left in between. The length of the CDR3 is 13 residues. Per the germline V gene, CDR1 is SGHTA and CDR2 is FQGTGA. The DNA of the CDR3 is TGTGCCAGCAGCCCCAACCTGAACACTGAAGCTTTCTTT. As protein: CASSPNLNTEAFF.

This chain joins TRBV7-9 and TRBJ2-7, with TRBD1 matching 8 bases. From germline, CDR1 is SEHNR and CDR2 FQNEAQ (reference sequence). CDR3 length equals 12 residues. The V segment lost 5 bases and the J segment 6 bases; nucleotides outside the gene matches: 3. The CDR3 nucleotides are TGTGCCAGCAGCCCCCAGGGGGCCGAGCAGTACTTC. Its translation: CASSPQGAEQYF.

The chain joins TRBV15 to TRBJ2-7; no clear D. This CDR3 spans 13 amino acids. Germline CDR1 is LNHNV and CDR2 is YYDKDF (reference sequence). Trimming removed 0 bases from V and 4 bases from J, with 7 bases in between. CDR3 in DNA: TGTGCCACCAGCAGAGAGGGCGCGTACGAGCAGTACTTC. Translation: CATSREGAYEQYF.

This chain uses TRBV2 with TRBJ2-7; D unclear. Germline V gene sequence: CDR1 SNHLY, CDR2 FYNNEI. Trimming removed 7 bases at V and 1 base at J, with 11 bases between. The CDR3 extends over 13 amino acids. CDR3 region: CASIVSQSYEQYF. The CDR3 bases are TGTGCCAGCATAGTCAGTCAATCCTACGAGCAGTACTTC.

The V call is TRBV4-1, the J call TRBJ2-7; 9 bases match TRBD1. The CDR3 contains 18 residues. Germline V CDR1 and CDR2: MGHRA, YSYEKL. The junction had 10 bases not matched to a gene; V was cut back by 1 base and J by 0 bases. The CDR3 here is CASSQVQTGGYSSYEQYF. Written as DNA, the CDR3 is TGCGCCAGCAGCCAAGTCCAAACAGGGGGCTACTCCTCCTACGAGCAGTACTTC.